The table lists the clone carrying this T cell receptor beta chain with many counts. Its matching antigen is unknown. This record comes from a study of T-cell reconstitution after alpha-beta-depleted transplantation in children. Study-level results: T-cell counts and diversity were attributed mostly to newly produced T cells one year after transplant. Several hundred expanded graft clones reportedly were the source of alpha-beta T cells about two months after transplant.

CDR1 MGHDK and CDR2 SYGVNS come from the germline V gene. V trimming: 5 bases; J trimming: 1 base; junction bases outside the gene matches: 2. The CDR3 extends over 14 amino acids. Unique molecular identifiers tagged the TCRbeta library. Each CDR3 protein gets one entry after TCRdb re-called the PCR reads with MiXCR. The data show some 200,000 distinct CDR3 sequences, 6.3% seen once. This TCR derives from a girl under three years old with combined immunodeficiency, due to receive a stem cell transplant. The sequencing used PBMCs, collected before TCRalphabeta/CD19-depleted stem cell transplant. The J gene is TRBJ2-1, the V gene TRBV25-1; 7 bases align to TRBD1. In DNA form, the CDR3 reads TGTGCCAGCAGTTTACAGGGGTCCTACAATGAGCAGTTCTTC. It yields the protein CASSLQGSYNEQFF.